This T cell receptor (beta chain) was identified during a study of OX40 agonist ivuxolimab in advanced cancers. This CDR3 comprises 14 residues. Per the germline V gene, CDR1 is SGHRS and CDR2 is YFSETQ. V was cut by 5 bases and J by 6 bases, with 17 bases left in between. Data came from immunoSEQ multiplex PCR; TCRdb stores just in-frame clones and leaves some out. This table holds 100,000 to 140,000 clones, around 93% found once. The chain is built from TRBV5-1 and TRBJ1-2, with D maybe TRBD1 (5 bases). The sequence derives from an adult with an advanced solid tumor such as melanoma, head and neck, liver or kidney cancer. The sample here was CD4+ or CD8+ T cells sorted from blood, taken in a trial of the OX40 agonist ivuxolimab. This CDR3 is CASRLLAGGDGYTF. CDR3 sequence (DNA): TGCGCCAGCAGGCTCCTGGCGGGGGGTGATGGCTACACCTTC.